Sequencing of this T cell receptor beta chain was carried out in a study of metastatic and nonmetastatic thyroid tumors. Regarding the study as a whole: As reported, TCR beta diversity in blood and tumor was significantly higher in malignant thyroid tumors than in benign nodules.

Using MiXCR, TCRdb re-called clones from the PCR reads. The data hold approximately 19,000 clones, with around 15% observed a single time. This clone was observed at least ten times. What it recognizes is unknown. Each patient went into thyroid surgery without having received any treatment. CDR3 length equals 15 residues. CDR1 and CDR2 (germline): MNHNS, SASEGT. V was pared by 7 bases and J by 3 bases, with 9 bases of the junction left unmatched. This rearrangement joins TRBV6-1 to TRBJ1-5, with 7 nucleotides matching TRBD1. This receptor was identified in a female donor with papillary thyroid cancer or a benign thyroid nodule (not recorded which). Some clones in this sample may be carry-over from other donors' samples. Specimen: blood. The CDR3: CASKQDRALNQPQHF. The CDR3 nucleotides read TGTGCCAGCAAACAAGACAGGGCCCTCAATCAGCCCCAGCATTTT.